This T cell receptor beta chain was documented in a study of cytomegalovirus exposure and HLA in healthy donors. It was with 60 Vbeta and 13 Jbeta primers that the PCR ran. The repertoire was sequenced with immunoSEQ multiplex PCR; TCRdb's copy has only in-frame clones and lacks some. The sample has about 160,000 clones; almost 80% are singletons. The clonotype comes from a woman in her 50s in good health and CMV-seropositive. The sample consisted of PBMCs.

The CDR3 coding sequence is TGTGCCAGCAGCGGTATAGTCAATGAGCAGTTCTTC. This gives the protein CASSGIVNEQFF. V usage is TRBV11-3 and J usage is TRBJ2-1; D is undetermined. V was trimmed by 5 bases and J by 6 bases, leaving 8 bases between them. CDR3 length: 12 amino acids. Germline V gene lookup returns CDR1 SGHNT and CDR2 YENEEA.